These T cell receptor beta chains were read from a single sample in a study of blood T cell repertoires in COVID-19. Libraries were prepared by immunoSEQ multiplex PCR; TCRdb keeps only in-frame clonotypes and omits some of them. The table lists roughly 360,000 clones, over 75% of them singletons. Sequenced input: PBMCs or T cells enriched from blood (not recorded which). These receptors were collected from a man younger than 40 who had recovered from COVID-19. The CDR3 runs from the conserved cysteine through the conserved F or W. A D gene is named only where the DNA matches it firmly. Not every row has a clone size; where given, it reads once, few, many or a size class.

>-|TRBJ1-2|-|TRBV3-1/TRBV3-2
TGTGCCAGCAGCCAAGATCTTGTAACAGATGGCTACACCTTC
CASSQDLVTDGYTF
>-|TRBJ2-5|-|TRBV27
TGTGCCAGCAGTTTAGCAGGGATGGAGAGAAAGACCCAGTACTTC
CASSLAGMERKTQYF
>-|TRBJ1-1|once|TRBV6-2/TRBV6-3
TGTGCCAGCAGCCCCCTAATCGGGTTAGCGACTGAAGCTTTCTTT
CASSPLIGLATEAFF
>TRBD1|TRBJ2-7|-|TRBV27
TGTGCCAGCAGTTTCTCCCCGGTACAGGGGTCTACCTACGAGCAGTACTTC
CASSFSPVQGSTYEQYF
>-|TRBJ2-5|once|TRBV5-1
TGCGCCAGCAAGGCCCTGAGCGTAGGCGAGACCCAGTACTTC
CASKALSVGETQYF
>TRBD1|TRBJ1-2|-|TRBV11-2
TGTGCCAGCAGGGGACCGGGACAGAAGAACTATGGCTACACCTTC
CASRGPGQKNYGYTF
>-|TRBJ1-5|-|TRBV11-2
TGTGCCAGCAGCTTAGATGAGGGTGGGTATCAGCCCCAGCATTTT
CASSLDEGGYQPQHF
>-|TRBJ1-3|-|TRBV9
TGTGCCAGGGACAGATACTCTGGAAACACCATATATTTT
CARDRYSGNTIYF
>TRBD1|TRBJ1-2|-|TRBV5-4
TGTGCCAGCAGCAAAGGGACAGGGGACTATGGCTACACCTTC
CASSKGTGDYGYTF
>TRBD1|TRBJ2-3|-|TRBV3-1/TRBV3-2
TGTGCCAGCAGCCAAGATTTGGGACAGGGTGCAGATACGCAGTATTTT
CASSQDLGQGADTQYF
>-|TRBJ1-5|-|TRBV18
TGTGCCAGCTCTCAGGGGCGGCGGAATCAGCCCCAGCATTTT
CASSQGRRNQPQHF
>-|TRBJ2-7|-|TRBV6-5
TGTGCCAGCAGGTCAGGTCCCCGAACGCAGTACTTC
CASRSGPRTQYF
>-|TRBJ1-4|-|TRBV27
TGTGCCAGCAGTTTACAGGGGTCAAGTGAAAAACTGTTTTTT
CASSLQGSSEKLFF
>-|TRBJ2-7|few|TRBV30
TGTGCCTGGAGTTCGCGTGTCGAGCAGTACTTC
CAWSSRVEQYF
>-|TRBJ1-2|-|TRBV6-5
TGTGCCAGCGGGACACCCTTGGGCTATGGCTACACCTTC
CASGTPLGYGYTF
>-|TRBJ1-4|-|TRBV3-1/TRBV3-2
TGTGCCAGCAGCCCCCTTCGGGGGACTAATGAAAAACTGTTTTTT
CASSPLRGTNEKLFF
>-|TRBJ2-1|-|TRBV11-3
TGTGCCAGCAGCTTAGAGGCTAGCGTACTAGTTGAGCAGTTCTTC
CASSLEASVLVEQFF
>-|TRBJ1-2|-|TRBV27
TGTGCCAGCAGTTTACAGGGCCACTATGGCTACACCTTC
CASSLQGHYGYTF
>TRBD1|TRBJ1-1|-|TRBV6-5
TGTGCCAGCAGACAGGGGTGGACTGAAGCTTTCTTT
CASRQGWTEAFF
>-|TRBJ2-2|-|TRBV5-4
TGTGCCAGCAGCTTGGCTACGGGATCGGGCACCGGGGAGCTGTTTTTT
CASSLATGSGTGELFF
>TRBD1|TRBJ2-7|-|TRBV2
TGTGCCAGCAGTGGGACAGGGGGCTCCTACGAGCAGTACTTC
CASSGTGGSYEQYF
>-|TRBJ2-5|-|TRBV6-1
TGTGCCAGCAGTGAAAGGGCCGTGAACCGGGGAGAGACCCAGTACTTC
CASSERAVNRGETQYF
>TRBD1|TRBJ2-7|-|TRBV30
TGTGCCTGGAGTGGTTCTCGGGACAGAGCCTACGAGCAGTACTTC
CAWSGSRDRAYEQYF
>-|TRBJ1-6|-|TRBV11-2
TGTGCCAGCATCAGCAGGGATACTAATTCACCCCTCCACTTT
CASISRDTNSPLHF
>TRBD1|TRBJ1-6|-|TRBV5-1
TGCGCCAGCAGCTTAGCGGGGACAGGGAATTCACCCCTCCACTTT
CASSLAGTGNSPLHF
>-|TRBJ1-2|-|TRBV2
TGTGCCAGCAGTTTAACAGGGACCGTAAACTATGGCTACACCTTC
CASSLTGTVNYGYTF
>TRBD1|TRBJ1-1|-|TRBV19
TGTGCCAGCCTTGACAGGGTGAACACTGAAGCTTTCTTT
CASLDRVNTEAFF
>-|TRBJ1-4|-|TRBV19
TGTGCCAGTAGTATAGGGACATCTGGTGAAAAACTGTTTTTT
CASSIGTSGEKLFF
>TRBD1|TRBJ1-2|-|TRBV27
TGTGCCAGCAGTCCACGGACAGGGACGGATGGCTACACCTTC
CASSPRTGTDGYTF
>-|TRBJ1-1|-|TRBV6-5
TGTGCCAGCAGTTACTCTCTGCGGGACTGGCGTACTGAAGCTTTCTTT
CASSYSLRDWRTEAFF
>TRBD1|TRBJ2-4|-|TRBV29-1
TGCAGCGTTGAAATTGGGACAGGAAACATTCAGTACTTC
CSVEIGTGNIQYF
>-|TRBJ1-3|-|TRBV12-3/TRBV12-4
TGTGCCAGCAGCCTGGACAGTGAGAACACCATATATTTT
CASSLDSENTIYF
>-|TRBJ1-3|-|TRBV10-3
TGTGCCATCAGTGACTCGGTGAGCTCTGGAAACACCATATATTTT
CAISDSVSSGNTIYF
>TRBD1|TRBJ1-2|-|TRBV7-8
TGTGCCAGCAGCCTCCTTTCGACAGGGGCGCGAGGCTACACCTTC
CASSLLSTGARGYTF
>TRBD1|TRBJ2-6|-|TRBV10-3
TGTGCCATCAGCGCCCCGGGACAGTCCGTCTCTGGGGCCAACGTCCTGACTTTC
CAISAPGQSVSGANVLTF
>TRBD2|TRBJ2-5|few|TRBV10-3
TGTGCCATCAGTGACCTAGCGGGGGGCCGACTAGAGACCCAGTACTTC
CAISDLAGGRLETQYF
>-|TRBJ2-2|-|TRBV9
TGTGCCAGCAGTACAGCGAACACCGGGGAGCTGTTTTTT
CASSTANTGELFF
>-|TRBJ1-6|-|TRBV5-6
TGTGCCAGCAGCTTCCCCGGCGGAGAAAATTCACCCCTCCACTTT
CASSFPGGENSPLHF
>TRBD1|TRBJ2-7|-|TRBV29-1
TGCAGCGTTGAGGAGGGGACAGGGGGCTACGAGCAGTACTTC
CSVEEGTGGYEQYF
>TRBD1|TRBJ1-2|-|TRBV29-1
TGCAGCGTGGACCCGACAGGGGGCGGCTATGGCTACACCTTC
CSVDPTGGGYGYTF
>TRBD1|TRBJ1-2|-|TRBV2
TGTGCCAGCAGCCGGGACAGGGGAAACGATGGCTACACCTTC
CASSRDRGNDGYTF
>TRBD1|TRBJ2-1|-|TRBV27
TGTGCCAGCAACGACGGGACAGGGGGACACAATGAGCAGTTCTTC
CASNDGTGGHNEQFF
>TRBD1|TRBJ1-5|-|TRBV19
TGTGCCAGTAGTATTGGGACAGGACATGGGCAGCCCCAGCATTTT
CASSIGTGHGQPQHF
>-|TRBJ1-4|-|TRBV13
TGTGCCAGCAGCCTATCCCCCTCGGGGGAAAAACTGTTTTTT
CASSLSPSGEKLFF
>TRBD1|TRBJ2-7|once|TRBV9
TGTGCCAGCAGCGTCCGGGACAGGACCTACGAGCAGTACTTC
CASSVRDRTYEQYF
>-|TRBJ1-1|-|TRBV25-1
TGTGCCAGCAGTGGGGGCAGGGTTGTGGACACTGAAGCTTTCTTT
CASSGGRVVDTEAFF
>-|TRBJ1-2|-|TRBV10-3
TGTGCCATCACCCGACGGCAGGACTATGGCTACACCTTC
CAITRRQDYGYTF
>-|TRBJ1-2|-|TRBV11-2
TGTGCCAGCGGAGCAGGGGTAGTAGATGGCTACACCTTC
CASGAGVVDGYTF
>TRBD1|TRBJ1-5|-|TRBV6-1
TGTGCCAGCAGTGAAGGGCCAGGGGGGAATCAGCCCCAGCATTTT
CASSEGPGGNQPQHF
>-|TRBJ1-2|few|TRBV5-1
TGCGCCAGCAGCTTGCGGGACTCCCCCTACAAGCCCTATGGCTACACCTTC
CASSLRDSPYKPYGYTF
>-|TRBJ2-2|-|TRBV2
TGTGCCAGCAGTGAAGGGGGGGTTTGGTCCCCCGGGGAGCTGTTTTTT
CASSEGGVWSPGELFF
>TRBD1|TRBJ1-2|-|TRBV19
TGTGCCAGTAGCGGGACAGGGGGCGGCTATGGCTACACCTTC
CASSGTGGGYGYTF
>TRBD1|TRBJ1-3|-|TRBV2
TGTGCCAGCAAATTTGGACAGGGGCGACCCTTCTCTGGAAACACCATATATTTT
CASKFGQGRPFSGNTIYF